This T cell receptor (beta chain) appears in the sequencing data of a study of regulatory T cells in long-lasting Graves disease. About the research overall: It was over 5 years of antithyroid drugs, with positive TSH receptor antibodies, that meant persistent Graves' disease.

General study findings and limits: Patients whose Graves' disease persisted exhibited lower TCR diversity than those newly diagnosed.

Investigators prepared the TCR beta libraries by applying iRepertoire HTBI primers and Arm-PCR of CDR3 regions. TCRdb called the multiplex PCR reads again in MiXCR, with one record for every CDR3 protein. The sample shows roughly 300,000 distinct CDR3 sequences, 15% to 20% of them seen only once. The time point was: persistent/refractory GD, antithyroid drugs over 5 years with positive TRAb. The TCR library used RNA extracted from PBMCs. Patients of an endocrinology department in Xi'an, China, were included. The table lists this clonotype with many counts. The antigen is undetermined. The sequence was obtained from a female donor with Graves disease. The specimen comprised peripheral blood mononuclear cells (PBMCs), sampled when the disease was refractory, from a patient treated with antithyroid drugs.

CDR3 coding DNA: TGTGCCTCGTCGACGAGGGGGGGTGAAGCTTTCTTT. It specifies CASSTRGGEAFF. The chain uses TRBV30 and TRBJ1-1; maybe TRBD1 (6 bases). CDR3 length: 12 residues. The germline gives CDR1 GTSNPN, CDR2 SVGIG (reference sequence). Trimming cost V 7 bases and J 7 bases, with 16 bases left between them.